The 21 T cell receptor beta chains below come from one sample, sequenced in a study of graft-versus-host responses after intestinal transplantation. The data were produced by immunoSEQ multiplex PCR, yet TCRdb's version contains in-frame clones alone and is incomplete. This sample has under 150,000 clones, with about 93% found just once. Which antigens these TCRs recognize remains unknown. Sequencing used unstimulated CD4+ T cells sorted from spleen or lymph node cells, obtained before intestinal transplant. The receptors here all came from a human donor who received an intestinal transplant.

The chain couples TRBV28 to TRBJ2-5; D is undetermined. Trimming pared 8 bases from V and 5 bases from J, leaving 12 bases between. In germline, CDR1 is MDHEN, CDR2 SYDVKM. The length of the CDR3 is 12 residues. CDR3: CASSPGRETQYF. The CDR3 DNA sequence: TGTGCCAGCTCCCCGGGCCGGGAGACCCAGTACTTC.

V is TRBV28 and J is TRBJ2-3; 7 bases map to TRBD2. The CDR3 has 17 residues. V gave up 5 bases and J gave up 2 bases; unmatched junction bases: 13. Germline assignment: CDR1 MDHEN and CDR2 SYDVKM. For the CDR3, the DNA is TGTGCCAGCAGTCAGGACGTGTTAGCGGGTTCCACAGATACGCAGTATTTT. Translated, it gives CASSQDVLAGSTDTQYF. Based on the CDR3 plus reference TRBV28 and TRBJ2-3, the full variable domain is DVKVTQSSRYLVKRTGEKVFLECVQDMDHENMFWYRQDPGLGLRLIYFSYDVKMKEKGDIPEGYSVSREKKERFSLILESASTNQTSMYLCASSQDVLAGSTDTQYFGPGTRLTVL.

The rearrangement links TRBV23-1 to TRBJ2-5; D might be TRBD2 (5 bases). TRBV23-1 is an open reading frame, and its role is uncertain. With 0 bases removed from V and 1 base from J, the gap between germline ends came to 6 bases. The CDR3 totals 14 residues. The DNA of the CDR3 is TGCGCCAGCAGTCAATCAGCGGTCCAAGAGACCCAGTACTTC. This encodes CASSQSAVQETQYF.

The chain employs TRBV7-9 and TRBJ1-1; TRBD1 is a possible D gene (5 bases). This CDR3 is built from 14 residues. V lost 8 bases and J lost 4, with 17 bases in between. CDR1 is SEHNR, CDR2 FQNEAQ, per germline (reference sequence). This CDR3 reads CASGRRGSGTEAFF. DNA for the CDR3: TGTGCCAGCGGCCGGAGGGGCTCGGGCACTGAAGCTTTCTTT.

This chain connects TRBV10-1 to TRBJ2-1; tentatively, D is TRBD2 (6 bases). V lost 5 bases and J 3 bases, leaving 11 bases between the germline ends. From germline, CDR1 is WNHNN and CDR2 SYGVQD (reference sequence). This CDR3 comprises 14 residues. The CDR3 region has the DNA TGCGCCAGCAGTAAGGGAGGCGTCTACAATGAGCAGTTCTTC. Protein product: CASSKGGVYNEQFF.

CDR3 sequence reads: CASSPPGAPGEQFF. CDR3 nucleotides: TGTGCCAGCAGCCCCCCCGGGGCCCCTGGAGAGCAGTTCTTC. The chain has TRBV9 and TRBJ2-1, with D possibly called TRBD1 or TRBD2 (5 bases each). Trimming removed 4 bases from V and 10 bases from J, with 18 bases in between. The CDR3 has 14 amino acids. Per the germline V gene, CDR1 is SGDLS and CDR2 is YYNGEE. The variable domain in full, completed from reference TRBV9 and TRBJ2-1, reads DSGVTQTPKHLITATGQRVTLRCSPRSGDLSVYWYQQSLDQGLQFLIQYYNGEERAKGNILERFSAQQFPDLHSELNLSSLELGDSALYFCASSPPGAPGEQFFGPGTRLTVL.

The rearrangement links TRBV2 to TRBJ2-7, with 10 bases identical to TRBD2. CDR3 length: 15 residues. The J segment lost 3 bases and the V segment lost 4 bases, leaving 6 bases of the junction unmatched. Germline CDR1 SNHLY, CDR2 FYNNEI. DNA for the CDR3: TGTGCCAGCAGTGCTTCGGGACTAGCGATCTACGAGCAGTACTTC. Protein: CASSASGLAIYEQYF.

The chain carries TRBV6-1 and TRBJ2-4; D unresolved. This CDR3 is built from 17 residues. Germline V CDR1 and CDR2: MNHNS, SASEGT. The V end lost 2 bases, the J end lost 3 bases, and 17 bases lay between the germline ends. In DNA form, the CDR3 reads TGTGCCAGCAGTGAACCCTCATCCGGGCCTTTCAAAAACATTCAGTACTTC. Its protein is CASSEPSSGPFKNIQYF.

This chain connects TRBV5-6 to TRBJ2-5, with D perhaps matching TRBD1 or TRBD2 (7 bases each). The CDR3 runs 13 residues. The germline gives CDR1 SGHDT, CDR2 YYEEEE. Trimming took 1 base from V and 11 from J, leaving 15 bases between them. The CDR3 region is CASSLHPGGEQYF. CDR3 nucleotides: TGTGCCAGCAGCTTGCACCCAGGGGGGGAGCAGTACTTC.

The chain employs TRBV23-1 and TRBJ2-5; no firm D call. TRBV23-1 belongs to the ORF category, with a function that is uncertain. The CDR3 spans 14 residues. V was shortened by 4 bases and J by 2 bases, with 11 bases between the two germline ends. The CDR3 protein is CASSLTSLQETQYF. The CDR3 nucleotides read TGCGCCAGCAGTCTGACATCGCTTCAAGAGACCCAGTACTTC.

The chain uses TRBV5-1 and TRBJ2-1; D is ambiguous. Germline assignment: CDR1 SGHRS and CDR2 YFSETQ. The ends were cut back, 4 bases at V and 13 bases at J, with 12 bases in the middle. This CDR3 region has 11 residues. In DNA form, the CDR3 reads TGCGCCAGCAGCATCACTACTTTACAGTTCTTC. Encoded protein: CASSITTLQFF.

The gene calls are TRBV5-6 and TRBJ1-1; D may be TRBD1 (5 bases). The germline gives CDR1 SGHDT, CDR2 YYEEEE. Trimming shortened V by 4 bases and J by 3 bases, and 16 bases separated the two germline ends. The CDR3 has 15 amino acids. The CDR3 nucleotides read TGTGCCAGCAGCCCTCCGGGGGTGACGGACACTGAAGCTTTCTTT. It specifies CASSPPGVTDTEAFF.

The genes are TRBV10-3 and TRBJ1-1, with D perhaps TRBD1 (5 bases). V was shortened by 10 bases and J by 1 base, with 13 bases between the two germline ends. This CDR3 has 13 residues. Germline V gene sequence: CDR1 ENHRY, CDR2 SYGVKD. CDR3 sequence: CATWTRENTEAFF. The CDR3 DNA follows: TGTGCCACATGGACAAGAGAGAACACTGAAGCTTTCTTT.

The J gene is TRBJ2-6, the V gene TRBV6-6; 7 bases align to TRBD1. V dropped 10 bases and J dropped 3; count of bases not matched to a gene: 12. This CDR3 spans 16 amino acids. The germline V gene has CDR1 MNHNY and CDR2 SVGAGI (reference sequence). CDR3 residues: CANHMTGSNGANVLTF. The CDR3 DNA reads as TGTGCCAACCATATGACAGGGAGTAATGGGGCCAACGTCCTGACTTTC.

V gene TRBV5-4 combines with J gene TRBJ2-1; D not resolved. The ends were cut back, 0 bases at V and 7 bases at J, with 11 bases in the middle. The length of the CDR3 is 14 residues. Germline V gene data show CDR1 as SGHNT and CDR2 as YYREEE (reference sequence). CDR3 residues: CASSLVWAGNEQFF. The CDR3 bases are TGTGCCAGCAGCTTGGTGTGGGCAGGTAATGAGCAGTTCTTC. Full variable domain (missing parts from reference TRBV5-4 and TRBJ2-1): ETGVTQSPTHLIKTRGQQVTLRCSSQSGHNTVSWYQQALGQGPQFIFQYYREEENGRGNFPPRFSGLQFPNYSSELNVNALELDDSALYLCASSLVWAGNEQFFGPGTRLTVL.

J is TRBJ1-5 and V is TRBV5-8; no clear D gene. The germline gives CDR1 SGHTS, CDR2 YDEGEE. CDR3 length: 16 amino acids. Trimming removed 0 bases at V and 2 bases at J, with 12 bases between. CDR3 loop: CASSLGWGSGNQPQHF. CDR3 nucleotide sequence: TGTGCCAGCAGCTTGGGCTGGGGTTCGGGCAATCAGCCCCAGCATTTT.

CDR3: CASSYGLAGIDSYNEQFF. DNA of the CDR3: TGTGCCAGCAGCTATGGACTAGCGGGAATAGACTCCTACAATGAGCAGTTCTTC. This chain uses TRBV5-4 with TRBJ2-1, with 12 bases lining up with TRBD2. CDR1 and CDR2 from the germline V gene are SGHNT and YYREEE (reference sequence). There are 18 residues in the CDR3. The ends lost 3 bases at V and 0 bases at J; junction bases unmatched: 7.

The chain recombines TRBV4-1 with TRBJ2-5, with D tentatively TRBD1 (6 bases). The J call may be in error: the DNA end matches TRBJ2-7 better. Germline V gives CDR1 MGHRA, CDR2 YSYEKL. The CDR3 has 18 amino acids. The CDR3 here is CASSQEGYRTEATYEQYF. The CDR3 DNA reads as TGCGCCAGCAGCCAAGAGGGGTATCGGACAGAGGCGACCTACGAGCAGTACTTC.

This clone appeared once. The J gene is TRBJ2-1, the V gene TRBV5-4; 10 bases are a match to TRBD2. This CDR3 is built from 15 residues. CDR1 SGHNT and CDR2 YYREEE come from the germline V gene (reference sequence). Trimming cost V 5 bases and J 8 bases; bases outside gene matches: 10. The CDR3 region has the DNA TGTGCCAGCAGGACAGCGGGAGGGGTCTTTGATGAGCAGTTCTTC. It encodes CASRTAGGVFDEQFF.

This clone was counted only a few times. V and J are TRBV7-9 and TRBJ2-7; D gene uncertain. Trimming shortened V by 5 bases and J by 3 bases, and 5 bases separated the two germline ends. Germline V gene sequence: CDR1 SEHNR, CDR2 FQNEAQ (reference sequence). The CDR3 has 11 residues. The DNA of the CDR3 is TGTGCCAGCAGCATTGGCTACGAGCAGTACTTC. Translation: CASSIGYEQYF.

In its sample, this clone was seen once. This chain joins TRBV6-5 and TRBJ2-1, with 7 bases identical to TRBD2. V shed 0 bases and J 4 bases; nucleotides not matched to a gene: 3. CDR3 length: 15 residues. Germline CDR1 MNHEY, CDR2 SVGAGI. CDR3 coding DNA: TGTGCCAGCAGTTACTCGGGTAGCGGGTACAATGAGCAGTTCTTC. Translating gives CASSYSGSGYNEQFF.